The clone carrying this T cell receptor beta chain came up many times. V gave up 5 bases and J gave up 0 bases, with 11 bases separating them. This CDR3 contains 14 residues. The germline gives CDR1 SGHRS, CDR2 YFSETQ. This sample was taken from a study of T cells after yellow fever vaccination. TCR cDNA, made by 5'RACE template switching, carried an added universal primer site and UMIs. One entry per CDR3 protein, called by TCRdb with MiXCR from the 5' RACE reads. The table records 450,000 to 600,000 distinct CDR3 sequences, around 17% of them present only once. This chain uses TRBV5-1 with TRBJ1-1; TRBD1 is a possible D gene (5 bases). This TCR was recovered from a man aged 18 to 35 who received the YFV17D yellow fever vaccine. The specimen comprised PBMCs, sampled less than 6 days after the first yellow fever vaccination. CDR3: CASRGRDLNTEAFF. DNA of the CDR3: TGCGCCAGCAGAGGACGGGACCTGAACACTGAAGCTTTCTTT.